This T cell receptor (beta chain) was obtained from a study of shared clonotypes between healthy human individuals. Findings and limits, study-wide: Naive subsets tended to show greater estimated richness than memory subsets.

Naivety among CD8 cells was defined by CD45RO negativity and positive CCR7 selection, thereby excluding terminally differentiated effector memory CD45RA+ cells. A remark on this clone: What it recognizes is unknown.

Deep level was the assay's run setting. TCRdb's table, derived via immunoSEQ multiplex PCR, lists solely in-frame clones and lacks some. This table holds approximately 2,000,000 clones, roughly 93% found once. The CDR3 consists of 15 residues. With 4 bases removed from V and 5 bases from J, the gap between germline ends came to 16 bases. Germline CDR1 reads SGHDN; CDR2 reads FVKESK. The specimen was naive CD8+ T cells from PBMCs. The TCR originated in a man between 18 and 35 years old in good health. Some clones in this sample may be carry-over from other donors' samples. This chain joins TRBV14 and TRBJ2-3; possible D gene TRBD1, 5 bases. DNA for the CDR3: TGTGCCAGCAGCCGATCCAGGGCCCGGCGAGATACGCAGTATTTT. This codes for CASSRSRARRDTQYF.